The T cell receptor beta chain under discussion was sequenced for a study of blood T cell repertoires in COVID-19. Study in general: Samples representing acute and convalescent COVID-19 were sourced from the United States, Italy and Spain. T cells, B-cell-depleted T cells, or PBMCs supplied cDNA or gDNA.

With 2 bases clipped from V and 6 bases from J, the junction kept 5 bases outside the gene matches. This CDR3 has 14 residues. CDR1 and CDR2 from the germline V gene are SGHDT and YYEEEE. Living in 24 US areas, the participants were between 18 and 89 years of age. This clone showed up just a few times. In the authors' methods: Amplification of reference gene primers provided the estimated nucleated cell counts. The assay was immunoSEQ multiplex PCR, and TCRdb's table has in-frame clones only and misses some. Clone size and V and J calls were adopted from that table, with D and trimming inferred from the DNA. The sample carries tens of thousands of clones, approximately 80% recorded once.

The sequence was obtained from a woman between 35 and 50 years old with acute COVID-19. What was sequenced was PBMCs or T cells enriched from blood (not recorded which). This chain joins TRBV5-6 and TRBJ1-5, with 7 bases identical to TRBD1. Here the CDR3 DNA reads TGTGCCAGCAGCTTTACAGGGGAAGCTCAGCCCCAGCATTTT. This sequence encodes CASSFTGEAQPQHF.